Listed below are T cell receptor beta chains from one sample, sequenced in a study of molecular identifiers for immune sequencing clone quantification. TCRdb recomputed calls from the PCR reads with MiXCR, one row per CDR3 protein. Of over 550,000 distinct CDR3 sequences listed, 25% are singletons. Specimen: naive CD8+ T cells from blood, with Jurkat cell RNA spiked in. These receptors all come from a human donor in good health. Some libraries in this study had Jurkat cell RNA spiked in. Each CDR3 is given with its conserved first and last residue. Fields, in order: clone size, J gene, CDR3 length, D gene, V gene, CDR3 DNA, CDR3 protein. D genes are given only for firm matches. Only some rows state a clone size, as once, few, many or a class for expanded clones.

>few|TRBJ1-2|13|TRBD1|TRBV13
TGTGCCAGCAGCGAAGGGGGCCTATATGGCTACACCTTC
CASSEGGLYGYTF
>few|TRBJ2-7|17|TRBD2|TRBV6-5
TGTGCCAGCAGTACTAAGACTAGCGGGAGGACCTCCTACGAGCAGTACTTC
CASSTKTSGRTSYEQYF
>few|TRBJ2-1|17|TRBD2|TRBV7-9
TGTGCCAGCAGCTTAGTATCCTCTAGCGGCCGGAGCGGAGAGCAGTTCTTC
CASSLVSSSGRSGEQFF
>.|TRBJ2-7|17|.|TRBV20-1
TGCAGTGCTAGAGATTGGGAGACAGAGGGGGGGACCTACGAGCAGTCCTTC
CSARDWETEGGTYEQSF
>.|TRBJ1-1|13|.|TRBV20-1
TGCAGTGCTAGAGATCCGACATGGACTGAAGCTTTCTTT
CSARDPTWTEAFF
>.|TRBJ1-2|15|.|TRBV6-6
TGTGCCAGCAGTTACTCGTCTCCAGTGGGCTTAGGCTACACCTTC
CASSYSSPVGLGYTF
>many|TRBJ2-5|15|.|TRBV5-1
TGCGCCAGCAGCTTGACAGGGTTTATCCAAGAGACCCAGTACTTC
CASSLTGFIQETQYF
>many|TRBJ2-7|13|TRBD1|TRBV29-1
TGCAGCGTTGCTGGGACAGGGGTCGGGGAGCAGTACTTC
CSVAGTGVGEQYF
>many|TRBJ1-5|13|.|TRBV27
TGTGCCAGCAGCTTGGCTGGGAATCAGCCCCAGCATTTT
CASSLAGNQPQHF
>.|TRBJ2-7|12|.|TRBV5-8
TGTGCCAGCGAACAGGGTGCCCACGAGCAGTACTTC
CASEQGAHEQYF
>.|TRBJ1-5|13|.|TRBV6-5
TGTGCCAGCAGTTGGGGGTTTCGTCAGCCCCAGCATTTT
CASSWGFRQPQHF
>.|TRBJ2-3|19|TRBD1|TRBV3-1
TGTGCCAGCAGCCAAGCCGGGACAGGCCTAATAACTAGCACAGATACGCGGTATTTT
CASSQAGTGLITSTDTRYF
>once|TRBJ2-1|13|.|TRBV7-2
TGTGCCAGCAGCTTGCCACTCTGCAATGAGCAGTTCTTC
CASSLPLCNEQFF
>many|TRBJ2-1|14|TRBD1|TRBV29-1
TGCAGCGCCCTGACAGGGGACCTCTACAATGAGCAGTTCTTC
CSALTGDLYNEQFF
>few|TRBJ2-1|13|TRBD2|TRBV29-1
TGCAGCGTTGACCGGGACTACAACAATGAGCAGTTCTTC
CSVDRDYNNEQFF
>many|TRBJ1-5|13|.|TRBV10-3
TGTGCCATCAGTGAGTCGGGGTTCCAGCCCCAGCATTTT
CAISESGFQPQHF
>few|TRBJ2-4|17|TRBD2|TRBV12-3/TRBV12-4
TGTGCCAGCAGTTTGTTCGGTGGGGGGGGAGCCAAAAACATTCAGTACTTC
CASSLFGGGGAKNIQYF
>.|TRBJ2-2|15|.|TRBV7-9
TGTGCCAGCAGCTTAGGGAGGGCCGGCCCCGGGGAGCTGTTTTTT
CASSLGRAGPGELFF
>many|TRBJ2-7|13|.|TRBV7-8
TGTGCCAGCAGCTTAATCGAATTGTCCGAGCAGTACTTC
CASSLIELSEQYF
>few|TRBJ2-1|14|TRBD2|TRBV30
TGTGCCTGGAAAGGACTAGCGGGGGACAATGAGCAGTTCTTC
CAWKGLAGDNEQFF
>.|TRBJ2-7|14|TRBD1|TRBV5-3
TGTGCCAGCGGCCGGGACAGGGGGTACTACGAGCAGTACTTC
CASGRDRGYYEQYF
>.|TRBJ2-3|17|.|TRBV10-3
TGTGCCATCAGTGGGGCGGGACCCCTTCCCGGCACAGATACGCAGTATTTT
CAISGAGPLPGTDTQYF
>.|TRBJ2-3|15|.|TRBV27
TGTGCCAGCAGTCCCCCCGGGAGCTTCACAGATACGCAGTATTTT
CASSPPGSFTDTQYF
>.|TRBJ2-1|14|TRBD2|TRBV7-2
TGTGCCAGCAGCTTCGGCGCGGGAGGCTACGCGCAGTTCTTC
CASSFGAGGYAQFF
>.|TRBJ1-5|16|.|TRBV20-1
TGCAGTGCTAGACCTCCGGCAGTCGGGGGCAATCAGCCCCAGCATTTT
CSARPPAVGGNQPQHF
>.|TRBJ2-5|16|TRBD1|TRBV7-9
TGTGCCAGCAGTTCCCCGGGACAGGGAGGAGGAGAGACCCAGTACTTC
CASSSPGQGGGETQYF
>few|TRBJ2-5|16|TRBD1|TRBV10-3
TGTGCCATCAGGGGAACAGGGGACACCCTCCAAGAGACCCAGTACTTC
CAIRGTGDTLQETQYF
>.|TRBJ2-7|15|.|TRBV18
TGTGCCAGCTCACCAGGCCCGTGGGGCTCCTGCGAGCAGTACTTC
CASSPGPWGSCEQYF
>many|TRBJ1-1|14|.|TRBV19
TGTGCCAGTAGTTACGGCAGCCAAAACACTGAAGCTTTCTTT
CASSYGSQNTEAFF
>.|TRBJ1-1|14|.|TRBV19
TGTGCCAGTAGTAGGGGGACCATGAACACTGAAGCTTTCTTT
CASSRGTMNTEAFF
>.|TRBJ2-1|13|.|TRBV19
TGTGCCAGTAGTATCGGCAGGGCCAATGAGCAGTTCTTC
CASSIGRANEQFF